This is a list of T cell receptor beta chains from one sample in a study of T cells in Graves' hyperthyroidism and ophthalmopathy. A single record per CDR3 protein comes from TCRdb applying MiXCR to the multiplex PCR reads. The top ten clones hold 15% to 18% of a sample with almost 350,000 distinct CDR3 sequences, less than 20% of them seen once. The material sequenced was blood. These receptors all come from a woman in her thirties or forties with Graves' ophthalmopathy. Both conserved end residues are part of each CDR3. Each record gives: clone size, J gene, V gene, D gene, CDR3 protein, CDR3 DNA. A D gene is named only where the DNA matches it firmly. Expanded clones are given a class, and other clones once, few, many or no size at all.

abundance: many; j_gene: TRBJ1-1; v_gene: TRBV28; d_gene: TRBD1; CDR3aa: CASSFRATGGEYMNTEAFF; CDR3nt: TGTGCCAGCAGTTTCAGGGCCACAGGGGGGGAATACATGAACACTGAAGCTTTCTTT
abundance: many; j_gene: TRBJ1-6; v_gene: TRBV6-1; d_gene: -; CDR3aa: CASSEAGGDNSPLHF; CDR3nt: TGTGCCAGCAGTGAAGCGGGGGGGGATAATTCACCCCTCCACTTT
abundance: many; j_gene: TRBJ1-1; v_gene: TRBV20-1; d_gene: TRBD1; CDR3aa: CSARDLQGSPTGNTEAFF; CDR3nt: TGCAGTGCTAGAGATCTACAGGGGAGCCCCACCGGGAACACTGAAGCTTTCTTT
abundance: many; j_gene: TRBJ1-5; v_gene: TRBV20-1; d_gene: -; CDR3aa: CSASEGRYSNQPQHF; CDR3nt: TGCAGTGCTAGTGAGGGGAGGTATAGCAATCAGCCCCAGCATTTT
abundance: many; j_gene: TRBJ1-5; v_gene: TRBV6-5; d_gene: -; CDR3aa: CASSYSSQLNQPQHF; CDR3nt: TGTGCCAGCAGTTACTCGTCCCAGCTCAATCAGCCCCAGCATTTT
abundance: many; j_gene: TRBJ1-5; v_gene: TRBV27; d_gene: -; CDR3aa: CASSLGRAVNQPQHF; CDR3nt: TGTGCCAGCAGTTTAGGGCGCGCGGTTAATCAGCCCCAGCATTTT
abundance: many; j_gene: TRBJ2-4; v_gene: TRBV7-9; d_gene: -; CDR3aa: CASSLPGINIQYF; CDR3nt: TGTGCCAGCAGCTTACCAGGGATTAACATTCAGTACTTC
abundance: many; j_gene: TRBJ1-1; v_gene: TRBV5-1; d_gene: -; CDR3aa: CASSLNLGATEAFF; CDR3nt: TGCGCCAGCAGCTTGAATCTCGGGGCCACTGAAGCTTTCTTT
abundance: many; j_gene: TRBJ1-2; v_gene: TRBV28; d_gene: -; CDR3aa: CASSFSLGYGYTF; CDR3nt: TGTGCCAGCAGTTTTTCTCTTGGCTATGGCTACACCTTC
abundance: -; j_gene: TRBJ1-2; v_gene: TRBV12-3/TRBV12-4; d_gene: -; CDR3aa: CASSLSPGRNYGYTF; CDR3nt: TGTGCCAGCAGTTTATCTCCGGGTAGGAACTATGGCTACACCTTC
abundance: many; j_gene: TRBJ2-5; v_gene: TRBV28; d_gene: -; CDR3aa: CASSPGQKETQYF; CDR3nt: TGTGCCAGCAGTCCCGGACAGAAAGAGACCCAGTACTTC
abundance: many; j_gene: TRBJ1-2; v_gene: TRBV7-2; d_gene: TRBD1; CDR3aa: CAGSWKTGLIGYTF; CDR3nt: TGTGCCGGCAGCTGGAAGACAGGGCTGATTGGCTACACCTTC
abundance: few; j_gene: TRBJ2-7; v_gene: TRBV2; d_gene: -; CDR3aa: CASSVRSPRYEQYF; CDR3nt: TGTGCCAGCAGTGTACGGAGCCCGCGATACGAGCAGTACTTC
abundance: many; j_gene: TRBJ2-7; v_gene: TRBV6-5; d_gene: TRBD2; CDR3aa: CASSNTLAGEYEQYF; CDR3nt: TGTGCCAGCAGTAACACTCTAGCGGGAGAATACGAGCAGTACTTC
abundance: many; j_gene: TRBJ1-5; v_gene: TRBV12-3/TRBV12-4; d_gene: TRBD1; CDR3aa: CASSWRQGYQPQHF; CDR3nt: TGTGCCAGCAGCTGGAGACAGGGGTATCAGCCCCAGCATTTT
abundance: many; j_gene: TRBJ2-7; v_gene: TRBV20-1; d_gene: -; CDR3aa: CSARFGLVYEQYF; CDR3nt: TGCAGTGCTAGGTTCGGATTAGTCTACGAGCAGTACTTC
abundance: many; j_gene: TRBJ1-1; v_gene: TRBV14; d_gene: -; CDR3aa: CASSQVQGGTEAFF; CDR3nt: TGTGCCAGCAGCCAAGTTCAAGGGGGCACTGAAGCTTTCTTT
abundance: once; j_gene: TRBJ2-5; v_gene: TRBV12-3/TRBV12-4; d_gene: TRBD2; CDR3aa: CASSSYQREGIETQYF; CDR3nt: TGTGCCAGCAGTTCCTACCAGCGGGAGGGGATAGAGACCCAGTACTTC
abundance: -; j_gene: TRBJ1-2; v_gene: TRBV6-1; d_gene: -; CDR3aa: CASRPWSTDYGYTF; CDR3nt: TGTGCCAGCCGACCGTGGTCAACCGATTATGGCTACACCTTC
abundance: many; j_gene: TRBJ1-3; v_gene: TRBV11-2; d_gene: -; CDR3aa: CASSSLRESSGNTIYF; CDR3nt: TGTGCCAGCAGCTCATTGAGGGAGTCCTCTGGAAACACCATATATTTT
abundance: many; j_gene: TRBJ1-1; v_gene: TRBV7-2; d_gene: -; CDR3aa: CASSLILGLTEAFF; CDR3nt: TGTGCCAGCAGCTTAATTCTGGGGCTCACTGAAGCTTTCTTT
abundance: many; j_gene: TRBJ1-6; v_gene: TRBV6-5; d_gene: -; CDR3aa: CASSYSGGQGSPLHF; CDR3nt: TGTGCCAGCAGTTACTCGGGGGGGCAAGGTTCACCCCTCCACTTT
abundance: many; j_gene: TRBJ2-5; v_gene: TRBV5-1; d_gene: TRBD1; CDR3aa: CASSRLGTGDLETQYF; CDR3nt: TGCGCCAGCAGCCGCCTGGGGACAGGGGATTTGGAGACCCAGTACTTC
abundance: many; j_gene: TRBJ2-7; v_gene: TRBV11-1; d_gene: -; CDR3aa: CASSSWASYEQYF; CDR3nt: TGTGCCAGCAGCTCTTGGGCCTCCTACGAGCAGTACTTC
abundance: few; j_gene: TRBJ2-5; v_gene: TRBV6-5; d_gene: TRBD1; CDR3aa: CASSYLGQSQETQYF; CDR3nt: TGTGCCAGCAGTTACTTGGGACAGAGCCAAGAGACCCAGTACTTC
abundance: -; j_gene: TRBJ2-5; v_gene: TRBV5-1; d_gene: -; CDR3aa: CASSLVAQNGETQYF; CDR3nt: TGCGCCAGCAGCTTGGTGGCGCAAAATGGAGAGACCCAGTACTTC
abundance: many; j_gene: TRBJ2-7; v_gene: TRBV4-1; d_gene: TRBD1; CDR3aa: CASSQEDRGYEQYF; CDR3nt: TGCGCCAGCAGCCAAGAAGACAGGGGCTACGAGCAGTACTTC
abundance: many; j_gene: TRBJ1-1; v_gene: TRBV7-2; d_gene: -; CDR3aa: CASSLRGETEAFF; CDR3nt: TGTGCCAGCAGCTTAAGGGGGGAAACTGAAGCTTTCTTT
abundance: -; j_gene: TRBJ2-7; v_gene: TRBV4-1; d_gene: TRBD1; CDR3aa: CASSQPGQGGEQYF; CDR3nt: TGCGCCAGCAGCCAACCGGGACAGGGGGGAGAGCAGTACTTC
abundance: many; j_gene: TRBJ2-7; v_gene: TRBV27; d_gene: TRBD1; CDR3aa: CASSFVGQGVYEQYF; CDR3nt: TGTGCCAGTTCGTTTGTAGGACAGGGGGTCTACGAGCAGTACTTC
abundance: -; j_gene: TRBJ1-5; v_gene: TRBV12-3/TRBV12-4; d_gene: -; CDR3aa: CASGANQPQHF; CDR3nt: TGTGCCAGCGGGGCCAATCAGCCCCAGCATTTT
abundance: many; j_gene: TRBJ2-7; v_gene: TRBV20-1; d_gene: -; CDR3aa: CSADGPLSYEQYF; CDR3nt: TGCAGTGCTGACGGCCCACTATCCTACGAGCAGTACTTC
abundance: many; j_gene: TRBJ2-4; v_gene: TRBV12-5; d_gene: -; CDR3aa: CASGSGFENIQYF; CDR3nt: TGTGCTAGTGGATCAGGTTTCGAAAACATTCAGTACTTC
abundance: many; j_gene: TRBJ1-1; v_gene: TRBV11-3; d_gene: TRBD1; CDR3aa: CASSLGQFAEAFF; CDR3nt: TGTGCCAGCAGCCTGGGACAGTTCGCTGAAGCTTTCTTT
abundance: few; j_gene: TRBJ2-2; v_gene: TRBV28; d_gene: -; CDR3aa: CASGIFTGELFF; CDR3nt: TGTGCCAGCGGTATCTTCACCGGGGAGCTGTTTTTT
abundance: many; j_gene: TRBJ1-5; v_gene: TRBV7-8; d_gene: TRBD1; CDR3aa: CASTENRGRNQPQHF; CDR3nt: TGTGCCAGCACCGAAAACAGGGGGCGAAATCAGCCCCAGCATTTT
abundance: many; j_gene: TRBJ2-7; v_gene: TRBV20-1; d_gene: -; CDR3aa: CSATDSRYEQYF; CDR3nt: TGCAGTGCTACGGACAGTCGCTACGAGCAGTACTTC
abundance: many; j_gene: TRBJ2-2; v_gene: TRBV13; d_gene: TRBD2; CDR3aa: CASSFGQREGRGELFF; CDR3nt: TGTGCCAGCAGCTTCGGACAGCGGGAGGGCCGAGGGGAGCTGTTTTTT
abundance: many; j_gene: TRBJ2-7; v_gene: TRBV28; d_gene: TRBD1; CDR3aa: CASTRDRVTYEQYF; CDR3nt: TGTGCCAGCACCCGGGACAGAGTTACCTACGAGCAGTACTTC
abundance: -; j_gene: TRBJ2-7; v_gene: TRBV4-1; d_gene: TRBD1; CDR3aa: CASSPGQGSHEQYF; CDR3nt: TGCGCCAGCAGCCCGGGACAGGGAAGCCACGAGCAGTACTTC
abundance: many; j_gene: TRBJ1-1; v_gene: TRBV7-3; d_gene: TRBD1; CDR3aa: CASSQLQGEIAFF; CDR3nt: TGTGCCAGCAGCCAACTTCAGGGGGAAATAGCTTTCTTT
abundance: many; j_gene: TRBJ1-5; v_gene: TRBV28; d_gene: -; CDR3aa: CASSSRQVLNQPQHF; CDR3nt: TGTGCCAGCAGTTCGAGACAGGTTCTAAATCAGCCCCAGCATTTT
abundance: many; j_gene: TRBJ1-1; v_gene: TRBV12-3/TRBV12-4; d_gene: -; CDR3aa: CASSFRKGGTMNTEAFF; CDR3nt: TGTGCCAGCAGTTTTCGGAAGGGGGGGACCATGAACACTGAAGCTTTCTTT
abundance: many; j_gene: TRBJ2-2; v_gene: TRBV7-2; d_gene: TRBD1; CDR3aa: CASSLAGDRGPWGELFF; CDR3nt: TGTGCCAGCAGCTTAGCAGGGGACAGGGGGCCCTGGGGGGAGCTGTTTTTT
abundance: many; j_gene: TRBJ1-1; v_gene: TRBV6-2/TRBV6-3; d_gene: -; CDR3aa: CASSGWGAEAFF; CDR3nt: TGTGCCAGCAGTGGCTGGGGGGCTGAAGCTTTCTTT
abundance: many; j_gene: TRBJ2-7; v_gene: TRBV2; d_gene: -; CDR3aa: CASRPTGHDYEQYF; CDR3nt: TGTGCCAGCAGGCCTACGGGACACGACTACGAGCAGTACTTC